The clone carrying this T cell receptor (beta chain) was seen just once. These data originate in a study of OX40 agonist ivuxolimab in advanced cancers. As for the study in general: The patients' treatment was ivuxolimab, an agonistic anti-OX40 (CD134) antibody.

Clones were sequenced by immunoSEQ multiplex PCR, and TCRdb holds only the in-frame ones, with some missing. Of about 16,000 clones in the sample, 86% were seen once. V trimming: 6 bases; J trimming: 7 bases; junction bases outside the gene matches: 5. Germline lookup yields CDR1 LNHDA and CDR2 SQIVND (reference sequence). The CDR3 covers 13 residues. This chain links TRBV19 with TRBJ2-2; 7 positions match TRBD1. The sequenced sample was CD4+ or CD8+ T cells sorted from blood, obtained in a trial of the OX40 agonist ivuxolimab. The clonotype was recovered from an adult with an advanced solid tumor such as melanoma, head and neck, liver or kidney cancer. The CDR3, as DNA: TGTGCCAGTAGGACAGGGCTCGTCGGGGAGCTGTTTTTT. Protein product: CASRTGLVGELFF.